This entry lists 21 T cell receptor beta chains sequenced from one sample in a study of Ad26.COV2.S vaccination and SARS-CoV-2 variants. Treatment of the sample: roughly 19 received Ad26.COV2.S at low or high dose, single or two shots; about five received placebo; per-sample allocation not given. Sampling happened 63 days after the first vaccine or placebo injection. Only in-frame clones appear in the TCRdb table, and some are missing; sequencing was by immunoSEQ multiplex PCR. The sample has hundreds of thousands of clones, over 75% seen once. The material was peripheral blood, obtained in a trial of Ad26.COV2.S vaccine versus placebo. The source is a person between 18 and 59 years old who received the Ad26.COV2.S COVID-19 vaccine or a placebo.

The chain joins TRBV15 to TRBJ2-1; 9 nucleotides match TRBD1. This CDR3 has 15 amino acids. The V gene end was trimmed by 2 bases and the J gene end by 4 bases; junction bases not matched to a gene: 3. The germline V gene encodes CDR1 LNHNV and CDR2 YYDKDF (reference sequence). The CDR3 nucleotides read TGTGCCACCAGCAGATTTGACAGGGGGTACAATGAGCAGTTCTTC. Translating gives CATSRFDRGYNEQFF.

J is TRBJ2-1 and V is TRBV7-3, with TRBD2 identical over 7 bases. This CDR3 spans 15 amino acids. Germline V lookup: CDR1 SGHTA, CDR2 FQGTGA. V was pared by 4 bases and J by 4 bases, with 7 bases of the junction left unmatched. DNA of the CDR3: TGTGCCAGCAGCTCGAAGCGGGAAACGTACAATGAGCAGTTCTTC. Translation gives CASSSKRETYNEQFF.

As to this clone: The sample contains more than one DNA sequence encoding this CDR3. V is TRBV4-3 and J is TRBJ1-2; D call uncertain. The V gene's germline CDR1 is LGHNA and CDR2 YSLEER. The CDR3 loop spans 13 amino acids. V shed 0 bases and J shed 2 bases, with 4 bases lying between them. The CDR3 spells CASSQDGNYGYTF. CDR3 DNA: TGCGCCAGCAGCCAAGACGGAAACTATGGCTACACCTTC.

The chain combines TRBV7-9 with TRBJ2-1, with 10 positions matching TRBD2. Trimming at V came to 6 bases and at J to 5 bases, leaving 7 bases not matched to a gene. Germline CDR1 reads SEHNR; CDR2 reads FQNEAQ (reference sequence). The CDR3 covers 15 residues. CDR3 protein: CASRISLAGDNEQFF. The DNA of the CDR3 is TGTGCCAGCAGGATTTCGCTAGCGGGGGACAATGAGCAGTTCTTC.

The gene calls are TRBV5-4 and TRBJ1-1, with D tentatively TRBD1 (6 bases). The length of the CDR3 is 17 residues. Trimming took off 0 bases at V and 0 bases at J, with 15 bases between the two ends. From germline, CDR1 is SGHNT and CDR2 YYREEE (reference sequence). CDR3 nucleotide sequence: TGTGCCAGCAGCTTGGTGGGGGCTGTTGGGATGAACACTGAAGCTTTCTTT. Residues: CASSLVGAVGMNTEAFF. Variable domain in full (rest from reference TRBV5-4 and TRBJ1-1): ETGVTQSPTHLIKTRGQQVTLRCSSQSGHNTVSWYQQALGQGPQFIFQYYREEENGRGNFPPRFSGLQFPNYSSELNVNALELDDSALYLCASSLVGAVGMNTEAFFGQGTRLTVV.

This rearrangement joins TRBV3-1 (or the pseudogene TRBV3-2) to TRBJ2-1, with D possibly TRBD2 on 5 matching bases. Germline lookup yields CDR1 LGHDT and CDR2 YNNKEL (reference sequence). The CDR3 has 14 residues. Between the trimmed V and J ends, which lost 5 bases and 5 bases, there was a span of 13 bases. CDR3 coding DNA: TGTGCCAGCAGCAACGAACTAGTGAACAATGAGCAGTTCTTC. It translates to CASSNELVNNEQFF.

This chain links TRBV30 with TRBJ2-2; 9 nucleotides match TRBD2. V shed 4 bases, J shed 5 bases, and the junction held 11 bases outside the gene matches. The V gene's germline CDR1 is GTSNPN and CDR2 SVGIG (reference sequence). This CDR3 region has 16 residues. The CDR3 nucleotides read TGTGCCTGGAAAAGGCTAGCGGGAATAGGAACCGGGGAGCTGTTTTTT. Amino acids: CAWKRLAGIGTGELFF. Filled out from reference TRBV30 and TRBJ2-2, the complete variable domain reads SQTIHQWPATLVQPVGSPLSLECTVEGTSNPNLYWYRQAAGRGLQLLFYSVGIGQISSEVPQNLSASRPQDRQFILSSKKLLLSDSGFYLCAWKRLAGIGTGELFFGEGSRLTVL.

This chain links TRBV28 with TRBJ1-4; TRBD1 matches at 9 bases. Germline loops: CDR1 MDHEN, CDR2 SYDVKM. V dropped 5 bases and J dropped 5; count of bases not matched to a gene: 6. This CDR3 contains 15 residues. CDR3 region: CASSDPGTGNEKLFF. The CDR3 nucleotides are TGTGCCAGCAGTGATCCAGGGACAGGGAATGAAAAACTGTTTTTT.

The chain uses TRBV7-8 and TRBJ2-4; 12 bases fit TRBD2. The V gene end was trimmed by 2 bases and the J gene end by 1 base; junction bases not matched to a gene: 18. CDR3 size: 22 residues. The germline gives CDR1 SGHVS, CDR2 FQNEAQ. Here the CDR3 DNA reads TGTGCCAGCAGCTTACAATTGACAGGGGAACTAGCGGGAGGCCGGGCCAAAAACATTCAGTACTTC. Its translation is CASSLQLTGELAGGRAKNIQYF. Full variable domain (outside the CDR3, taken from reference TRBV7-8 and TRBJ2-4): GAGVSQSPRYKVAKRGQDVALRCDPISGHVSLFWYQQALGQGPEFLTYFQNEAQLDKSGLPSDRFFAERPEGSVSTLKIQRTQQEDSAVYLCASSLQLTGELAGGRAKNIQYFGAGTRLSVL.

CDR3 in DNA: TGTGCCAGCAGCCAATGGGGGGCTGGTAATGAAAAACTGTTTTTT. Its translation: CASSQWGAGNEKLFF. J is TRBJ1-4 and V is TRBV7-2; D might be TRBD1 (6 bases). Trimming took 5 bases from V and 4 from J, leaving 14 bases between them. CDR1 is SGHTA and CDR2 is FQGNSA in the germline V gene. This CDR3 has 15 residues.

The chain recombines TRBV28 with TRBJ1-5; D remains ambiguous. CDR3 length equals 15 residues. V was clipped by 8 bases and J by 1 base, with 15 bases between them. The germline V gene encodes CDR1 MDHEN and CDR2 SYDVKM. CDR3 sequence: CASRMHRWSNQPQHF. The CDR3 DNA follows: TGTGCCAGCCGAATGCACCGGTGGAGCAATCAGCCCCAGCATTTT.

The chain uses TRBV6-5 and TRBJ1-1, with a possible D match to TRBD1 (5 bases). This CDR3 is 13 amino acids long. Germline V gives CDR1 MNHEY, CDR2 SVGAGI. V lost 5 bases and J lost 5, with 12 bases in between. The CDR3: CASSRDRGTEAFF. CDR3 in DNA: TGTGCCAGCAGTCGGGACCGTGGGACTGAAGCTTTCTTT.

V usage is TRBV20-1 and J usage is TRBJ2-5, with 7 positions matching TRBD1. The V gene's germline CDR1 is DFQATT and CDR2 SNEGSKA (reference sequence). The CDR3 length is 13 residues. V shed 3 bases and J 1 base; nucleotides not matched to a gene: 2. This CDR3 reads CSASGDSQETQYF. CDR3 in DNA: TGCAGTGCTAGTGGGGACAGCCAAGAGACCCAGTACTTC.

The chain joins TRBV6-5 to TRBJ1-4; D is unclear. V was pared by 0 bases and J by 4 bases, with 9 bases between. There are 15 residues in the CDR3. Germline-derived CDR1 and CDR2 are MNHEY and SVGAGI. The CDR3 sequence is CASSYSYGNNEKLFF. CDR3 DNA sequence: TGTGCCAGCAGTTACTCGTATGGGAATAATGAAAAACTGTTTTTT.

The chain employs TRBV29-1 and TRBJ2-7; D ambiguous. Germline assignment: CDR1 SQVTM and CDR2 ANQGSEA. V lost 4 bases and J 0 bases, leaving 10 bases between the germline ends. The CDR3 spans 13 residues. The CDR3 is CSVGLQNSYEQYF. The CDR3 nucleotides are TGCAGCGTTGGACTGCAGAACTCCTACGAGCAGTACTTC.

Written as DNA, the CDR3 is TGTGCCTGGAGGGAACGTGGGGGGTTTCAGCCCCAGCATTTT. Translated, it gives CAWRERGGFQPQHF. The chain uses TRBV30 and TRBJ1-5, with D possibly TRBD1 on 5 matching bases. CDR3 length equals 14 residues. Germline assignment: CDR1 GTSNPN and CDR2 SVGIG (reference sequence). Trimming cost V 3 bases and J 6 bases, with 15 bases left between them. The whole variable domain, filled in from reference TRBV30 and TRBJ1-5, reads SQTIHQWPATLVQPVGSPLSLECTVEGTSNPNLYWYRQAAGRGLQLLFYSVGIGQISSEVPQNLSASRPQDRQFILSSKKLLLSDSGFYLCAWRERGGFQPQHFGDGTRLSIL.

The sample holds one count of this clone. The chain combines TRBV6-5 with TRBJ2-3; 10 bases fit TRBD1. The CDR3 runs 15 residues. Germline CDR1 is MNHEY and CDR2 is SVGAGI. V shed 8 bases and J 5 bases; nucleotides not matched to a gene: 10. Here the CDR3 DNA reads TGTGCCAGCGGGAGACAGGGGGCAATAGAAGATACGCAGTATTTT. Translation gives CASGRQGAIEDTQYF.

The J gene is TRBJ1-1, the V gene TRBV12-3 or TRBV12-4; D is ambiguous. The CDR3 loop spans 13 amino acids. Trimming took off 2 bases at V and 3 bases at J, with 7 bases between the two ends. The CDR3 here is CASSLRAHTEAFF. In DNA form, the CDR3 reads TGTGCCAGCAGTTTAAGGGCCCACACTGAAGCTTTCTTT.

V gene TRBV30 combines with J gene TRBJ1-3, with D maybe TRBD1 (5 bases). Germline V CDR1 and CDR2: GTSNPN, SVGIG (reference sequence). The CDR3 is 13 residues long. The V and J ends lost 4 bases and 3 bases respectively, with 10 bases between them. Here the CDR3 DNA reads TGTGCCTGGAACACAGGTTATGGAAACACCATATATTTT. This gives the protein CAWNTGYGNTIYF. Combining the CDR3 with reference TRBV30 and TRBJ1-3 gives the whole variable domain SQTIHQWPATLVQPVGSPLSLECTVEGTSNPNLYWYRQAAGRGLQLLFYSVGIGQISSEVPQNLSASRPQDRQFILSSKKLLLSDSGFYLCAWNTGYGNTIYFGEGSWLTVV.

This clone was observed a handful of times. The CDR3, as DNA: TGTGCCAGCAGCCCCCCCTCCTACGAGCAGTACTTC. This codes for CASSPPSYEQYF. The rearrangement links TRBV7-9 to TRBJ2-7; no clear D. Trimming removed 5 bases from V and 0 bases from J, with 5 bases in between. The CDR3 has 12 amino acids. CDR1 is SEHNR, CDR2 FQNEAQ, per germline (reference sequence).

This clone was counted ten times or more. The chain couples TRBV24-1 to TRBJ1-2; no reliable D call. The germline CDR1 and CDR2 sequences are KGHDR and SFDVKD. Trimming took 6 bases from V and 4 from J, leaving 14 bases between them. The CDR3 loop spans 14 amino acids. CDR3 in DNA: TGTGCCACCAGTACGGAGGACCGGTTCTATGGCTACACCTTC. Translating gives CATSTEDRFYGYTF.